One sample yielded the 23 T cell receptor beta chains listed below, sequenced in a study of PD-L1 blockade in urothelial cancer. Here immunoSEQ multiplex PCR was the method, and the copy in TCRdb shows in-frame clones only, minus some. The sample consists of around 38,000 clones, 70% to 90% of them appearing once. Indicated time point: peripheral blood 6 weeks after treatment start. The source material was PBMCs, sampled around atezolizumab (anti-PD-L1) treatment. The receptor set was obtained from a man aged 55-75 years with urothelial cancer.

This chain links TRBV7-2 with TRBJ2-7, with 7 bases lining up with TRBD2. V lost 0 bases to trimming and J lost 3 bases; unmatched junction nucleotides: 8. Per the germline V gene, CDR1 is SGHTA and CDR2 is FQGNSA. The CDR3 runs 16 residues. DNA of the CDR3: TGTGCCAGCAGCTTAGCTGGGGGGGTTAGGGTCTACGAGCAGTACTTC. Translated, it gives CASSLAGGVRVYEQYF.

This rearrangement joins TRBV5-1 to TRBJ1-4; 9 bases align to TRBD1. V lost 3 bases, J lost 7 bases, and 4 bases stayed unmatched. In germline, CDR1 is SGHRS, CDR2 YFSETQ. The CDR3 has 14 amino acids. This CDR3 is CASSSGTGLEKLFF. The CDR3 DNA follows: TGCGCCAGCAGCTCCGGGACAGGGCTTGAAAAACTGTTTTTT.

This rearrangement joins TRBV6-5 to TRBJ1-1, with D unresolved. CDR1 is MNHEY and CDR2 is SVGAGI in the germline V gene. The CDR3 extends over 13 amino acids. Trimming removed 2 bases from V and 1 base from J, with 5 bases in between. The CDR3 DNA sequence: TGTGCCAGCAGTTACCGGAGGAACACTGAAGCTTTCTTT. Protein sequence: CASSYRRNTEAFF.

The rearrangement joins TRBV5-5 to TRBJ2-7, with 12 bases identical to TRBD1. With 4 bases clipped from V and 12 bases from J, the junction kept 11 bases outside the gene matches. Germline values: CDR1 SGHKS, CDR2 YYEKEE (reference sequence). CDR3 length: 14 amino acids. This CDR3 reads CASSIPGQGALPYF. The CDR3 DNA reads as TGTGCCAGCAGCATACCGGGACAGGGGGCCCTTCCGTACTTC.

The V gene is TRBV5-1, the J gene TRBJ1-4; D is possibly TRBD1 (5 bases). The CDR3 sequence is 15 residues long. V lost 1 base to trimming and J lost 4 bases, with 11 bases between them. The germline V gene encodes CDR1 SGHRS and CDR2 YFSETQ. CDR3 DNA: TGCGCCAGCAGCTTGTTCAACGGGGGTAATGAAAAACTGTTTTTT. Protein: CASSLFNGGNEKLFF.

This clone was detected only once. The V gene is TRBV5-6, the J gene TRBJ1-2; TRBD1 matches at 7 bases. CDR3 length equals 16 residues. Unmatched junction bases numbered 12, after V lost 1 base and J lost 6 bases. Germline CDR1 reads SGHDT; CDR2 reads YYEEEE. Here the CDR3 DNA reads TGTGCCAGCAGCTTGAGGGTCGGGGCAGGGGGTCATGGCTACACCTTC. Its translation: CASSLRVGAGGHGYTF.

This clone appeared once. The chain joins TRBV5-1 to TRBJ1-1; D call uncertain. Per germline, CDR1 SGHRS and CDR2 YFSETQ. V was cut by 0 bases and J by 5 bases, with 5 bases left in between. The CDR3 covers 12 residues. In DNA form, the CDR3 reads TGCGCCAGCAGCTTGGGGAGAACTGAAGCTTTCTTT. It translates to CASSLGRTEAFF.

This chain connects TRBV9 to TRBJ2-1; TRBD1 matches at 7 bases. J gave up 0 bases and V 5 bases, and 14 bases lay outside the gene matches. Germline V gene sequence: CDR1 SGDLS, CDR2 YYNGEE. The CDR3 is 18 amino acids. CDR3 nucleotides: TGTGCCAGCAGTGGGGTGGACAGGAGTAGAAGCTCCTACAATGAGCAGTTCTTC. As protein: CASSGVDRSRSSYNEQFF. The full variable domain, rest sourced from reference TRBV9 and TRBJ2-1, is DSGVTQTPKHLITATGQRVTLRCSPRSGDLSVYWYQQSLDQGLQFLIQYYNGEERAKGNILERFSAQQFPDLHSELNLSSLELGDSALYFCASSGVDRSRSSYNEQFFGPGTRLTVL.

The chain joins TRBV6-6 to TRBJ2-3; D is unresolved. The length of the CDR3 is 12 residues. The germline V gene encodes CDR1 MNHNY and CDR2 SVGAGI (reference sequence). V shed 6 bases and J shed 0 bases, with 4 bases lying between them. CDR3 DNA sequence: TGTGCCAGCAGGGGCAGCACAGATACGCAGTATTTT. Its protein product is CASRGSTDTQYF.

This chain joins TRBV15 and TRBJ1-2; 9 bases map to TRBD1. Germline CDR1 and CDR2: LNHNV and YYDKDF (reference sequence). This CDR3 has 16 residues. Trimming cost V 0 bases and J 4 bases; bases outside gene matches: 6. The CDR3 sequence: CATSRDNTGGGYGYTF. The CDR3 DNA is TGTGCCACCAGCAGAGATAATACAGGGGGCGGCTATGGCTACACCTTC.

This sequence joins TRBV11-3 and TRBJ1-1; 8 bases align to TRBD1. Germline V lookup: CDR1 SGHNT, CDR2 YENEEA. With V trimmed by 9 bases and J by 4 bases, 16 bases remained unmatched. This CDR3 region has 16 residues. The CDR3 nucleotides are TGTGCCAGAGGGGGCCAGGACAGGGATCGGGCCACTGAAGCTTTCTTT. Protein sequence: CARGGQDRDRATEAFF.

The V gene is TRBV5-1, the J gene TRBJ2-3; possible D gene TRBD2, 6 bases. V lost 0 bases and J 7 bases, leaving 15 bases between the germline ends. There are 15 residues in the CDR3. From germline, CDR1 is SGHRS and CDR2 YFSETQ. Written as DNA, the CDR3 is TGCGCCAGCAGCTTGGTAGCTAGCGAAGGGAATACGCAGTATTTT. Translated: CASSLVASEGNTQYF.

V usage is TRBV5-1 and J usage is TRBJ2-5; 11 positions agree with TRBD1. CDR3 size: 16 residues. J lost 4 bases, V lost 4 bases, and 9 bases had no gene match. Germline V CDR1 and CDR2: SGHRS, YFSETQ. CDR3 protein: CASSTGQGGSLETQYF. Written as DNA, the CDR3 is TGCGCCAGCAGCACGGGACAGGGGGGTTCCTTAGAGACCCAGTACTTC.

The chain has TRBV6-1 and TRBJ2-7; D possibly corresponds to TRBD1 (6 bases). Looked up from germline, CDR1 is MNHNS and CDR2 is SASEGT. The germline V and J ends were trimmed by 4 bases and 2 bases, with 12 bases remaining between them. The CDR3 loop spans 14 amino acids. This chain's CDR3 is CASSVQTGAYEQYF. As DNA, the CDR3 is TGTGCCAGCAGTGTTCAGACAGGCGCCTACGAGCAGTACTTC.

This clone has only one observation. In DNA, the CDR3 is TGTGCCAGCAGTTCCTTGAGGGATTACAATGAGCAGTTCTTC. Protein sequence: CASSSLRDYNEQFF. The chain employs TRBV11-3 and TRBJ2-1, with TRBD2 as a possible D gene (5 bases). Germline lookup yields CDR1 SGHNT and CDR2 YENEEA. Trimming pared 6 bases from V and 4 bases from J, leaving 13 bases between. The CDR3 totals 14 residues.

The rearrangement joins TRBV14 to TRBJ2-1, with 10 bases that match TRBD2. The CDR3 is 18 amino acids. Germline CDR1 reads SGHDN; CDR2 reads FVKESK. The J segment lost 0 bases and the V segment lost 0 bases, leaving 5 bases of the junction unmatched. The CDR3, as DNA: TGTGCCAGCAGCCAAGAGCGCGGACTAGCGGACTCCTACAATGAGCAGTTCTTC. Translating gives CASSQERGLADSYNEQFF.

The genes are TRBV5-6 and TRBJ1-1; D unclear. The V and J ends lost 4 bases and 6 bases respectively, with 16 bases between them. Germline assignment: CDR1 SGHDT and CDR2 YYEEEE. The CDR3 has 14 amino acids. The CDR3 DNA sequence: TGTGCCAGCAGCCTCCTCAGGCGGGCAGCTGAAGCTTTCTTT. It translates to CASSLLRRAAEAFF.

Here the CDR3 reads CASRQGSGANVLTF. CDR3 DNA sequence: TGTGCCAGCAGACAGGGGTCTGGGGCCAACGTCCTGACTTTC. The chain joins TRBV6-4 to TRBJ2-6; 7 bases agree with TRBD1. The CDR3 sequence is 14 residues long. Germline CDR1 MRHNA, CDR2 SNTAGT. Trimming removed 6 bases from V and 1 base from J; junction bases left unmatched: 0.

The genes are TRBV5-1 and TRBJ2-3, with 9 bases fitting TRBD1. This CDR3 is 15 amino acids long. Germline assignment: CDR1 SGHRS and CDR2 YFSETQ. V shed 3 bases, J shed 2 bases, and the junction held 4 bases outside the gene matches. The CDR3 region is CASSSRTGATDTQYF. In DNA, the CDR3 is TGCGCCAGCAGCTCGAGGACAGGGGCCACAGATACGCAGTATTTT.

This clone was seen once. The chain recombines TRBV30 with TRBJ1-4, with TRBD1 identical over 11 bases. CDR1 GTSNPN and CDR2 SVGIG come from the germline V gene (reference sequence). CDR3 length equals 14 residues. With V trimmed by 3 bases and J by 7 bases, 4 bases remained unmatched. The CDR3 region is CAWSRDRGSEKLFF. DNA of the CDR3: TGTGCCTGGAGCCGGGACAGGGGGAGTGAAAAACTGTTTTTT.

The CDR3, as DNA: TGTGCCAGCAGGCCCGGGACTAGCGGGTCTAATGAGCAGTTCTTC. It is translated as CASRPGTSGSNEQFF. This chain joins TRBV5-4 and TRBJ2-1, with 12 bases that match TRBD2. Germline CDR1 and CDR2: SGHNT and YYREEE (reference sequence). The CDR3 consists of 15 residues. Germline trimming cut 5 bases from V and 7 bases from J; bases unmatched to any gene: 7. Based on the CDR3 plus reference TRBV5-4 and TRBJ2-1, the full variable domain is ETGVTQSPTHLIKTRGQQVTLRCSSQSGHNTVSWYQQALGQGPQFIFQYYREEENGRGNFPPRFSGLQFPNYSSELNVNALELDDSALYLCASRPGTSGSNEQFFGPGTRLTVL.

The table lists this clone with a few counts. CDR3 region: CSVEDSTSSYEQYF. In DNA form, the CDR3 reads TGCAGCGTTGAAGATTCGACTAGCTCCTACGAGCAGTACTTC. The chain carries TRBV29-1 and TRBJ2-7, with D possibly being TRBD2 (6 bases). The CDR3 is 14 residues long. V gave up 0 bases and J gave up 0 bases, with 9 bases separating them. Germline CDR1 SQVTM, CDR2 ANQGSEA.

The chain employs TRBV9 and TRBJ2-1; TRBD1 agrees at 7 bases. Trimming cost V 5 bases and J 3 bases; bases outside gene matches: 5. The CDR3 totals 14 residues. Germline CDR1 is SGDLS and CDR2 is YYNGEE. The CDR3 DNA reads as TGTGCCAGCAGTTCGGGACAGAGCTACAATGAGCAGTTCTTC. Translation: CASSSGQSYNEQFF. Using reference TRBV9 and TRBJ2-1 for the parts outside the CDR3, the full variable domain is DSGVTQTPKHLITATGQRVTLRCSPRSGDLSVYWYQQSLDQGLQFLIQYYNGEERAKGNILERFSAQQFPDLHSELNLSSLELGDSALYFCASSSGQSYNEQFFGPGTRLTVL.